Below, 14 T cell receptor beta chains from the same sample are listed, as sequenced in a study of T-cell reconstitution after alpha-beta-depleted transplantation in children. The TCRbeta library was prepared with unique molecular identifiers. TCRdb re-called the PCR reads through MiXCR, storing one row per CDR3 protein. The table lists approximately 980,000 distinct CDR3 sequences, about 30% of them singletons. This sample comprised PBMCs, mostly from graft donor cells, obtained 360 days after TCRalphabeta/CD19-depleted stem cell transplant. Source of these receptors: a boy under two years old who had a stem cell transplant for SCID, so the T cells may come from the graft donor.

This chain connects TRBV20-1 to TRBJ2-7, with 9 bases lining up with TRBD1. The V segment lost 1 base and the J segment 1 base; nucleotides outside the gene matches: 8. The CDR3 sequence is 16 residues long. Germline assignment: CDR1 DFQATT and CDR2 SNEGSKA (reference sequence). The CDR3: CSARATRDRVSYEQYF. In DNA, the CDR3 is TGCAGTGCTAGAGCTACCCGGGACAGGGTATCCTACGAGCAGTACTTC.

This chain joins TRBV12-3 or TRBV12-4 and TRBJ2-2, with D hard to call. Between the trimmed V and J ends, which lost 5 bases and 11 bases, there was a span of 12 bases. The CDR3 contains 12 residues. CDR3 sequence reads: CASSGDDLELFF. The CDR3 DNA follows: TGTGCCAGCAGTGGAGACGACTTAGAGCTGTTTTTT.

The rearrangement joins TRBV6-4 to TRBJ2-2, with 7 bases aligning to TRBD1. This CDR3 is 14 amino acids long. The V gene's germline CDR1 is MRHNA and CDR2 SNTAGT. V lost 6 bases to trimming and J lost 3 bases; unmatched junction nucleotides: 4. The CDR3 DNA sequence: TGTGCCAGCAGCCCACAGGGGTACACCGGGGAGCTGTTTTTT. This translates into CASSPQGYTGELFF.

Only a few counts were recorded for this clonotype. The chain uses TRBV7-7 and TRBJ2-5, with D possibly matching TRBD2 (5 bases). CDR1 and CDR2 (germline): SSHAT, FNYEAQ (reference sequence). The CDR3 totals 19 residues. Between the trimmed V and J ends, which lost 5 bases and 1 base, there was a span of 26 bases. Here the CDR3 reads CASSPIGDSLLGFQETQYF. The DNA of the CDR3 is TGTGCCAGCAGCCCCATCGGGGATAGTTTACTGGGGTTCCAAGAGACCCAGTACTTC.

This clonotype was seen a few times. The rearrangement links TRBV6-5 to TRBJ2-7; 7 bases fit TRBD1. Losses at the gene ends were 4 bases for V and 2 bases for J; bases not matched to a gene: 8. The CDR3 runs to 15 residues. Per the germline V gene, CDR1 is MNHEY and CDR2 is SVGAGI. CDR3 residues: CASSSRTGFTYEQYF. The CDR3 nucleotides are TGTGCCAGCAGTTCCAGGACAGGTTTCACCTACGAGCAGTACTTC.

This clonotype turned up a few times. The CDR3 region has the DNA TGTGCCAGCAGCGGCATGGGGTTTGGGTACGAGCAGTACTTC. It yields the protein CASSGMGFGYEQYF. The chain carries TRBV5-6 and TRBJ2-7; D is undetermined. V was clipped by 4 bases and J by 4 bases, with 15 bases between them. The CDR3 sequence is 14 residues long. Per the germline V gene, CDR1 is SGHDT and CDR2 is YYEEEE.

This clonotype has at least ten counts. The genes are TRBV6-5 and TRBJ2-4, with a tentative D call TRBD1 (5 bases). The V and J ends lost 1 base and 0 bases respectively, with 16 bases between them. The CDR3 covers 18 residues. Per the germline V gene, CDR1 is MNHEY and CDR2 is SVGAGI. CDR3: CASSYLETDLLAKNIQYF. CDR3 nucleotide sequence: TGTGCCAGCAGTTACTTGGAGACAGACCTCTTAGCCAAAAACATTCAGTACTTC.

CDR3 protein: CSASNLLAGGDEQFF. DNA of the CDR3: TGCAGTGCTAGCAATCTACTAGCGGGGGGCGATGAGCAGTTCTTC. The chain has TRBV20-1 and TRBJ2-1, with TRBD2 matching 12 bases. V was clipped by 3 bases and J by 8 bases; unmatched bases: 8. The CDR3 is 15 amino acids. From germline, CDR1 is DFQATT and CDR2 SNEGSKA (reference sequence).

The chain combines TRBV2 with TRBJ2-7; weak D call: TRBD2 (6 bases). Germline lookup yields CDR1 SNHLY and CDR2 FYNNEI. This CDR3 has 14 amino acids. Trimming stripped 11 bases from V and 1 base from J, with 18 bases between. This chain's CDR3 is CAGGAFPNSYEQYF. The CDR3 bases are TGTGCCGGAGGGGCATTCCCCAATTCCTACGAGCAGTACTTC. Full variable domain (missing parts from reference TRBV2 and TRBJ2-7): EPEVTQTPSHQVTQMGQEVILRCVPISNHLYFYWYRQILGQKVEFLVSFYNNEISEKSEIFDDQFSVERPDGSNFTLKIRSTKLEDSAMYFCAGGAFPNSYEQYFGPGTRLTVT.

This clonotype was counted only a few times. This chain uses TRBV4-3 with TRBJ2-7, with no clear D. The CDR3 is made up of 14 amino acids. V gave up 3 bases and J gave up 2 bases, with 11 bases separating them. The germline gives CDR1 LGHNA, CDR2 YSLEER. The CDR3 DNA is TGCGCCAGCAGCCATGGAGACAACCCCTACGAGCAGTACTTC. Translating gives CASSHGDNPYEQYF.

V usage is TRBV6-2 or TRBV6-3 and J usage is TRBJ1-4; possible D gene TRBD1, 6 bases. Per the germline V gene, CDR1 is MNHEY and CDR2 is SVGEGT. V was pared by 4 bases and J by 10 bases, with 16 bases between. The CDR3 is 14 amino acids. The CDR3 DNA is TGTGCCAGCAGTTTTGGGGGGGCGCTCGGAAAACTGTTTTTT. It specifies CASSFGGALGKLFF.

This clonotype was recorded a few times. The rearrangement joins TRBV6-1 to TRBJ2-2; TRBD1 matches at 7 bases. CDR3 length: 16 amino acids. Germline lookup yields CDR1 MNHNS and CDR2 SASEGT. Trimming at V came to 6 bases and at J to 3 bases, leaving 10 bases not matched to a gene. The CDR3 protein is CASSTTGWRYTGELFF. The CDR3 bases are TGTGCCAGCAGCACGACAGGGTGGAGGTACACCGGGGAGCTGTTTTTT.

The CDR3 sequence is CASSRREVAKNIQYF. CDR3 sequence (DNA): TGTGCCAGCAGTCGACGGGAGGTCGCCAAAAACATTCAGTACTTC. The rearrangement joins TRBV28 to TRBJ2-4; TRBD2 matches 7 bases. Germline V CDR1 and CDR2: MDHEN, SYDVKM. CDR3 length: 15 residues. The V and J ends lost 5 bases and 1 base, in that order; junction bases with no gene match: 5.

The V and J genes are TRBV15 and TRBJ2-3; 7 bases fit TRBD2. Germline lookup yields CDR1 LNHNV and CDR2 YYDKDF (reference sequence). With 0 bases clipped from V and 6 bases from J, the junction kept 6 bases outside the gene matches. The CDR3 has 15 amino acids. CDR3 DNA: TGTGCCACCAGCAGAGATCCCGGGGGAGGGGATACGCAGTATTTT. Its translation is CATSRDPGGGDTQYF.